These T cell receptor beta chains were read from a single sample in a study of blood T cell repertoires in COVID-19. Only in-frame clones appear in the TCRdb table, and some are missing; sequencing was by immunoSEQ multiplex PCR. This sample yields 110,000 to 150,000 clones, of which about 87% are seen a single time; approximately 5.4% belongs to the top ten. Sequencing was carried out using peripheral blood. The receptors derive from a human donor in a cohort sampled during active COVID-19. The CDR3 runs from the conserved cysteine through the conserved F or W. Fields, in order: D gene, clone size, V gene, J gene, CDR3 protein, CDR3 DNA. The D gene is left open where the match is weak. Only some rows state a clone size, as once, few, many or a class for expanded clones.

TRBD1	.	TRBV7-9	TRBJ2-7	CASSPTGGAPLEQYF	TGTGCCAGCAGCCCGACAGGGGGCGCTCCCCTCGAGCAGTACTTC
.	.	TRBV7-9	TRBJ2-3	CASSFGGLTDTQYF	TGTGCCAGCAGCTTCGGCGGGCTCACAGATACGCAGTATTTT
TRBD2	.	TRBV2	TRBJ2-2	CASRSGGTGELFF	TGTGCCAGCAGATCGGGGGGGACCGGGGAGCTGTTTTTT
.	.	TRBV3-1/TRBV3-2	TRBJ2-1	CASSQEDFFSYNEQFF	TGTGCCAGCAGCCAAGAGGACTTCTTCTCCTACAATGAGCAGTTCTTC
.	.	TRBV28	TRBJ2-7	CASSFDEGSEQYF	TGTGCCAGCAGTTTTGACGAGGGCTCCGAGCAGTACTTC
TRBD2	.	TRBV19	TRBJ2-1	CASSIDPGTSWFF	TGTGCCAGTAGTATAGACCCGGGGACTAGCTGGTTCTTC
.	.	TRBV18	TRBJ1-2	CASSSPGIPYGYTF	TGTGCCAGCTCCTCCCCAGGGATCCCCTATGGCTACACCTTC
TRBD2	.	TRBV6-1	TRBJ2-2	CASSERAGGPVGELFF	TGTGCCAGCAGTGAACGGGCGGGAGGGCCTGTTGGGGAGCTGTTTTTT
TRBD2	.	TRBV11-2	TRBJ2-1	CASSLTSGSNEQFF	TGTGCCAGCAGCTTGACTAGCGGGAGCAATGAGCAGTTCTTC
.	.	TRBV6-5	TRBJ1-5	CASSSRGAYQPQHF	TGTGCCAGCTCCTCGCGGGGGGCGTATCAGCCCCAGCATTTT
TRBD1	.	TRBV5-1	TRBJ1-3	CASSLVAGGSSGNTIYF	TGCGCCAGCAGCTTGGTGGCAGGGGGCAGTTCTGGAAACACCATATATTTT
.	.	TRBV7-3	TRBJ2-3	CASSLSAAGSSTDTQYF	TGTGCCAGCAGCTTAAGTGCGGCGGGCTCTAGCACAGATACGCAGTATTTT
.	.	TRBV28	TRBJ1-2	CASSLGAYGYTF	TGTGCCAGCAGTTTGGGGGCTTATGGCTACACCTTC
.	.	TRBV7-6	TRBJ2-3	CASSLGAFTDTQYF	TGTGCCAGCAGCTTAGGAGCGTTCACAGATACGCAGTATTTT
.	.	TRBV18	TRBJ1-1	CASSTGQNTEAFF	TGTGCCAGCTCAACGGGACAGAACACTGAAGCTTTCTTT
.	once	TRBV10-2	TRBJ1-4	CASSESGATNEKLFF	TGCGCCAGCAGTGAGTCGGGCGCAACTAATGAAAAACTGTTTTTT
.	.	TRBV27	TRBJ2-2	CASSPRDFNTGELFF	TGTGCCAGCAGTCCCCGGGACTTCAACACCGGGGAGCTGTTTTTT
.	once	TRBV2	TRBJ2-2	CASSERTDRTGELFF	TGTGCCAGCAGCGAACGGACAGACCGCACCGGGGAGCTGTTTTTT
TRBD2	.	TRBV15	TRBJ2-1	CATRDLLSGRNNEQFF	TGTGCCACCAGGGATCTCCTTAGCGGGAGGAACAATGAGCAGTTCTTC
TRBD1	.	TRBV28	TRBJ2-7	CASIPSGQGAYEQYF	TGTGCCAGCATCCCCTCCGGGCAGGGGGCGTACGAGCAGTACTTC
.	once	TRBV5-6	TRBJ1-6	CASSLAQAHSPLHF	TGTGCCAGCAGCTTGGCCCAAGCCCATTCACCCCTCCACTTT
.	once	TRBV19	TRBJ2-7	CASSFLDNYEQYF	TGTGCCAGTAGCTTCTTGGACAACTACGAGCAGTACTTC
TRBD2	.	TRBV15	TRBJ2-5	CATATSGQETQYF	TGTGCCACCGCTACTAGCGGGCAAGAGACCCAGTACTTC
.	.	TRBV19	TRBJ2-2	CASSNPGLRNTGELFF	TGTGCCAGTAGTAACCCGGGACTGAGGAACACCGGGGAGCTGTTTTTT
.	.	TRBV27	TRBJ2-1	CASSLSADNEQFF	TGTGCCAGCAGTTTATCGGCGGACAATGAGCAGTTCTTC
TRBD2	.	TRBV19	TRBJ2-1	CATHSTSGGSNEQFF	TGTGCCACCCACTCGACTAGCGGGGGGAGCAATGAGCAGTTCTTC
.	.	TRBV9	TRBJ2-3	CASSPFSDGQTDTQYF	TGTGCCAGCAGCCCTTTCTCGGACGGACAGACAGATACGCAGTATTTT
TRBD1	.	TRBV12-5	TRBJ1-1	CASGLERTGSYLGTEAFF	TGTGCTAGTGGTTTGGAAAGGACAGGGAGTTATTTGGGCACTGAAGCTTTCTTT
TRBD2	few	TRBV2	TRBJ2-7	CASRTGEGHPYEQYF	TGTGCCAGCAGGACGGGGGAGGGCCATCCCTACGAGCAGTACTTC
TRBD1	.	TRBV18	TRBJ2-5	CASSPPNRDRETQYF	TGTGCCAGCTCACCACCGAACCGGGACAGAGAGACCCAGTACTTC
.	.	TRBV28	TRBJ1-5	CASSLFSRGQPQHF	TGTGCCAGCAGTTTATTTAGTCGGGGACAGCCCCAGCATTTT
TRBD1	.	TRBV4-1	TRBJ1-5	CASSQVEGARAQHF	TGCGCCAGCAGCCAAGTTGAGGGGGCCCGCGCCCAGCATTTT
TRBD2	.	TRBV2	TRBJ2-2	CASSAKGASGRRGTGELFF	TGTGCCAGCAGCGCAAAAGGGGCTAGCGGCCGAAGGGGAACCGGGGAGCTGTTTTTT
.	.	TRBV6-2/TRBV6-3	TRBJ1-2	CASSYSFYGYTF	TGTGCCAGCAGTTATAGTTTCTATGGCTACACCTTC